This T cell receptor (beta chain) appears in the sequencing data of a study of blood T cell repertoires in COVID-19. This study enrolled people aged about 18 to 100 from 20 to 25 US geographic areas. Within the 2 weeks before study entry, each person in the exposed group met a COVID-19 case. Measured with immunoSEQ multiplex PCR; TCRdb has only the in-frame clones, and not every one. The sample gives under 250,000 clones, about four fifths of which show up once; approximately 4% is in the top ten. The CDR3 length is 17 residues. Germline CDR1 LNHDA, CDR2 SQIVND (reference sequence). Trimming shortened V by 4 bases and J by 5 bases, and 23 bases separated the two germline ends.

What was sequenced was PBMCs or T cells enriched from blood (not recorded which). The sequence was obtained from a woman between 40 and 55 years old who had been exposed to COVID-19. The rearrangement links TRBV19 to TRBJ1-2; a weak D match, TRBD1 (6 bases). CDR3 in DNA: TGTGCCAGTAGTACCAGTATGGACAGAGGACTCACTTATGGCTACACCTTC. Translated, it gives CASSTSMDRGLTYGYTF.